These 30 T cell receptor beta chains share one sample of origin, sequenced in a study of patients and donors after allogeneic stem cell transplantation. TCRdb fed the RT-PCR reads into MiXCR, producing one record per CDR3 protein. The profile shows over 150,000 distinct CDR3 sequences, around two fifths of them singletons. Sequenced material: blood, either unsorted or a sorted T cell fraction (not recorded which). Receptors originate from a human donor who was either an allogeneic HSCT recipient or a stem cell or donor lymphocyte infusion donor (not recorded which). It is not recorded whose cells these are; they may come from a transplant donor.

The chain combines TRBV29-1 with TRBJ1-1; D unclear. The CDR3 spans 11 residues. The germline V and J ends were trimmed by 8 bases and 3 bases, with 10 bases remaining between them. Germline V gene data show CDR1 as SQVTM and CDR2 as ANQGSEA. This CDR3 reads CSLLRDTEAFF. DNA of the CDR3: TGCAGCCTTCTCCGGGACACTGAAGCTTTCTTT.

This clonotype was detected once. CDR3 nucleotides: TGTGCCAGCAGCCTTCTGAGAAGCGGCCCATCCTACAATGAGCAGTTCTTC. Translating gives CASSLLRSGPSYNEQFF. The J gene is TRBJ2-1, the V gene TRBV7-9, with a tentative D call TRBD2 (5 bases). V lost 5 bases to trimming and J lost 1 base, with 18 bases between them. Germline CDR1 is SEHNR and CDR2 is FQNEAQ (reference sequence). The CDR3 consists of 17 residues.

The J gene is TRBJ1-1, the V gene TRBV6-2 or TRBV6-3; D uncertain. The CDR3 covers 15 residues. V was trimmed by 2 bases and J by 3 bases, leaving 13 bases between them. Germline V CDR1 and CDR2: MNHEY, SVGEGT. Here the CDR3 reads CASSYRPGWDTEAFF. As DNA, the CDR3 is TGTGCCAGCAGTTACCGGCCGGGTTGGGACACTGAAGCTTTCTTT.

This clonotype was seen just once. This chain joins TRBV6-5 and TRBJ1-2; 8 bases align to TRBD1. Germline CDR1 is MNHEY and CDR2 is SVGAGI. With 4 bases clipped from V and 8 bases from J, the junction kept 9 bases outside the gene matches. This CDR3 is 14 amino acids long. CDR3 loop: CASSSLPQGEGYTF. The CDR3 DNA is TGTGCCAGCAGTTCCCTTCCACAGGGGGAAGGCTACACCTTC.

The chain combines TRBV5-1 with TRBJ2-7; D possibly matches TRBD1 or TRBD2 (6 bases each). Trimming cost V 4 bases and J 0 bases, with 14 bases left between them. This CDR3 is 15 amino acids long. In germline, CDR1 is SGHRS, CDR2 YFSETQ. The CDR3 DNA follows: TGCGCCAGCAGCGGAGGGGGGTCAAGCTCCTACGAGCAGTACTTC. This sequence encodes CASSGGGSSSYEQYF. The full variable domain, rest sourced from reference TRBV5-1 and TRBJ2-7, is KAGVTQTPRYLIKTRGQQVTLSCSPISGHRSVSWYQQTPGQGLQFLFEYFSETQRNKGNFPGRFSGRQFSNSRSEMNVSTLELGDSALYLCASSGGGSSSYEQYFGPGTRLTVT.

Only a few counts were recorded for this clonotype. The chain carries TRBV7-2 and TRBJ1-2; D is undetermined. The CDR3 is 14 amino acids. The germline gives CDR1 SGHTA, CDR2 FQGNSA. The V gene lost 3 bases and the J gene lost 3 bases, with 11 bases spanning the gap. The CDR3, as DNA: TGTGCCAGCAGCTTGAGCGTCGCAGACTATGGCTACACCTTC. As protein: CASSLSVADYGYTF. Filled out from reference TRBV7-2 and TRBJ1-2, the complete variable domain reads GAGVSQSPSNKVTEKGKDVELRCDPISGHTALYWYRQSLGQGLEFLIYFQGNSAPDKSGLPSDRFSAERTGGSVSTLTIQRTQQEDSAVYLCASSLSVADYGYTFGSGTRLTVV.

This clonotype occurred a few times. The J gene is TRBJ1-2, the V gene TRBV20-1; 8 nucleotides align to TRBD1. The CDR3 spans 14 residues. The germline gives CDR1 DFQATT, CDR2 SNEGSKA (reference sequence). Germline trimming cut 6 bases from V and 4 bases from J; bases unmatched to any gene: 10. CDR3 protein: CSANSNRGGYGYTF. The CDR3 region has the DNA TGCAGTGCCAACAGTAACAGGGGGGGCTATGGCTACACCTTC.

There are a few counts of this clonotype. V gene TRBV29-1 combines with J gene TRBJ2-7; D is unclear. This CDR3 has 12 amino acids. The V end lost 0 bases, the J end lost 4 bases, and 7 bases lay between the germline ends. CDR1 and CDR2 from the germline V gene are SQVTM and ANQGSEA. Here the CDR3 reads CSVEEGSYEQYF. The DNA of the CDR3 is TGCAGCGTTGAAGAAGGCAGTTACGAGCAGTACTTC.

CDR3 amino acids: CASSLEPGGQPQHF. The CDR3 DNA follows: TGCGCCAGCAGCTTGGAGCCAGGGGGCCAGCCCCAGCATTTT. This chain connects TRBV5-1 to TRBJ1-5, with 8 bases lining up with TRBD1. The ends lost 0 bases at V and 7 bases at J; junction bases unmatched: 3. The length of the CDR3 is 14 residues. Germline V gene sequence: CDR1 SGHRS, CDR2 YFSETQ.

This chain connects TRBV7-2 to TRBJ1-2; 9 bases align to TRBD1. Germline assignment: CDR1 SGHTA and CDR2 FQGNSA. This CDR3 has 19 residues. The V segment lost 2 bases and the J segment 0 bases; nucleotides outside the gene matches: 13. This CDR3 is CASSLHTSRDRDSNYGYTF. The CDR3 DNA is TGTGCCAGCAGCTTACATACCTCCCGGGACAGGGATTCTAACTATGGCTACACCTTC.

The J gene is TRBJ1-1, the V gene TRBV30, with D hard to call. V was shortened by 0 bases and J by 10 bases, with 12 bases between the two germline ends. The CDR3 loop spans 12 amino acids. Per the germline V gene, CDR1 is GTSNPN and CDR2 is SVGIG (reference sequence). In DNA, the CDR3 is TGTGCCTGGAGTGTACGGGGTTTTGGAGCTTTCTTT. It specifies CAWSVRGFGAFF.

This clonotype was counted between two and nine times. V gene TRBV30 combines with J gene TRBJ1-5; possibly TRBD1 for D (5 bases). The germline gives CDR1 GTSNPN, CDR2 SVGIG (reference sequence). The CDR3 contains 15 residues. V lost 1 base, J lost 4 bases, and 14 bases lay in between. CDR3 residues: CAWSEWQGNNQPQHF. CDR3 nucleotides: TGTGCCTGGAGTGAATGGCAGGGTAATAATCAGCCCCAGCATTTT.

The chain is built from TRBV5-1 and TRBJ2-5, with TRBD2 matching over 8 bases. With 3 bases clipped from V and 4 bases from J, the junction kept 8 bases outside the gene matches. The CDR3 runs 15 residues. Germline V gene sequence: CDR1 SGHRS, CDR2 YFSETQ. The CDR3 spells CASSSRGGERETQYF. CDR3 nucleotides: TGCGCCAGCAGCTCCCGGGGGGGTGAGAGAGAGACCCAGTACTTC. The full variable domain, with the rest looked up from reference TRBV5-1 and TRBJ2-5, is KAGVTQTPRYLIKTRGQQVTLSCSPISGHRSVSWYQQTPGQGLQFLFEYFSETQRNKGNFPGRFSGRQFSNSRSEMNVSTLELGDSALYLCASSSRGGERETQYFGPGTRLLVL.

V and J are TRBV29-1 and TRBJ1-3, with D possibly matching TRBD1 (5 bases). This CDR3 has 14 residues. Trimming removed 6 bases at V and 1 base at J, with 13 bases between. The germline CDR1 and CDR2 sequences are SQVTM and ANQGSEA. The CDR3 nucleotides read TGCAGCGTAGTCAGGGTGAAATCTGGAAACACCATATATTTT. It translates to CSVVRVKSGNTIYF.

V usage is TRBV18 and J usage is TRBJ1-5; D ambiguous. CDR3 length: 15 residues. Germline CDR1 is KGHSH and CDR2 is LQKENI. Between the trimmed V and J ends, which lost 3 bases and 5 bases, there was a span of 14 bases. CDR3 in amino acids: CASSPTDRTDQPQHF. The CDR3 DNA is TGTGCCAGCTCACCGACCGACCGGACGGATCAGCCCCAGCATTTT. Variable domain in full (rest from reference TRBV18 and TRBJ1-5): NAGVMQNPRHLVRRRGQEARLRCSPMKGHSHVYWYRQLPEEGLKFMVYLQKENIIDESGMPKERFSAEFPKEGPSILRIQQVVRGDSAAYFCASSPTDRTDQPQHFGDGTRLSIL.

This clonotype was observed a handful of times. V is TRBV20-1 and J is TRBJ1-5, with TRBD1 as a possible D gene (5 bases). The length of the CDR3 is 13 residues. Germline V lookup: CDR1 DFQATT, CDR2 SNEGSKA (reference sequence). Trimming took off 3 bases at V and 0 bases at J, with 6 bases between the two ends. The CDR3 loop is CSARGVSNQPQHF. As DNA, the CDR3 is TGCAGTGCTAGGGGGGTTAGCAATCAGCCCCAGCATTTT.

This clonotype was observed a handful of times. The chain uses TRBV4-3 and TRBJ1-1; TRBD1 aligns across 7 bases. V lost 3 bases to trimming and J lost 4 bases; unmatched junction nucleotides: 5. Germline V lookup: CDR1 LGHNA, CDR2 YSLEER. This CDR3 has 14 amino acids. This chain's CDR3 is CASSHSDRATEAFF. CDR3 bases: TGCGCCAGCAGCCATTCTGACAGGGCCACTGAAGCTTTCTTT.

The V and J genes are TRBV5-1 and TRBJ2-7; TRBD2 agrees at 9 bases. Trimming cost V 0 bases and J 4 bases; bases outside gene matches: 5. The CDR3 has 15 amino acids. Germline V lookup: CDR1 SGHRS, CDR2 YFSETQ. The CDR3, as DNA: TGCGCCAGCAGCTTGGGGCTAGCGGGACCTTACGAGCAGTACTTC. Its protein is CASSLGLAGPYEQYF.

The chain recombines TRBV29-1 with TRBJ2-4; D ambiguous. This CDR3 is built from 14 residues. Trimming removed 8 bases at V and 7 bases at J, with 21 bases between. Looked up from germline, CDR1 is SQVTM and CDR2 is ANQGSEA. This CDR3 reads CSSSTVASGNIQYF. The CDR3 DNA follows: TGCAGCTCCTCAACCGTGGCATCGGGCAACATTCAGTACTTC.

This clonotype came up a few times. This rearrangement joins TRBV10-3 to TRBJ1-5; D remains ambiguous. Trimming stripped 4 bases from V and 1 base from J, with 14 bases between. The germline CDR1 and CDR2 sequences are ENHRY and SYGVKD. The length of the CDR3 is 16 residues. Here the CDR3 reads CAISVRAPPSNQPQHF. The CDR3 nucleotides are TGTGCCATCAGTGTTCGGGCCCCCCCAAGCAATCAGCCCCAGCATTTT.

The table lists this clonotype with a few counts. The V call is TRBV7-3, the J call TRBJ1-1; perhaps TRBD1 as D (6 bases). Trimming removed 4 bases at V and 0 bases at J, with 12 bases between. The germline V gene has CDR1 SGHTA and CDR2 FQGTGA. CDR3 length: 15 amino acids. The CDR3 spells CASSSSGTLNTEAFF. The CDR3 DNA is TGTGCCAGCAGCTCCTCCGGGACATTGAACACTGAAGCTTTCTTT.

This chain joins TRBV7-2 and TRBJ1-2; a weak D match, TRBD1 (5 bases). Germline V gives CDR1 SGHTA, CDR2 FQGNSA. V lost 2 bases and J 2 bases, leaving 6 bases between the germline ends. The CDR3 is 13 amino acids. The CDR3 is CASSLHRNYGYTF. The CDR3, as DNA: TGTGCCAGCAGCTTACACAGGAACTATGGCTACACCTTC.

The V and J genes are TRBV7-2 and TRBJ2-5, with unresolved D. This CDR3 contains 13 residues. CDR1 and CDR2 (germline): SGHTA, FQGNSA. The germline V and J ends were trimmed by 3 bases and 5 bases, with 10 bases remaining between them. CDR3 sequence (DNA): TGTGCCAGCAGCTTTGAGAACGGGGAGACCCAGTACTTC. Protein: CASSFENGETQYF.

The CDR3 reads CASSQAVAGNTDTQYF. CDR3 coding DNA: TGTGCCAGCAGCCAAGCGGTAGCGGGAAACACAGATACGCAGTATTTT. This chain links TRBV3-1 with TRBJ2-3, with 8 bases aligning to TRBD2. The germline V gene encodes CDR1 LGHDT and CDR2 YNNKEL (reference sequence). Germline trimming cut 1 base from V and 2 bases from J; bases unmatched to any gene: 5. The CDR3 runs 16 residues.

This clonotype was found a few times. The chain recombines TRBV9 with TRBJ2-7; 7 bases agree with TRBD1. CDR1 SGDLS and CDR2 YYNGEE come from the germline V gene. J gave up 2 bases and V 3 bases, and 5 bases lay outside the gene matches. CDR3 length equals 14 residues. The CDR3 here is CASSGTGVAYEQYF. The CDR3 nucleotides are TGTGCCAGCAGCGGAACAGGGGTGGCCTACGAGCAGTACTTC.

This clonotype came up a few times. The J gene is TRBJ1-1, the V gene TRBV27; D unclear. This CDR3 is 14 amino acids long. The germline V and J ends were trimmed by 4 bases and 4 bases, with 13 bases remaining between them. CDR1 is MNHEY and CDR2 is SMNVEV in the germline V gene (reference sequence). The DNA for the CDR3 is TGTGCCAGCAGTTATGGGGTGTGGGGCACTGAAGCTTTCTTT. It encodes CASSYGVWGTEAFF.

The chain combines TRBV5-1 with TRBJ2-2; D possibly corresponds to TRBD2 (5 bases). V lost 1 base to trimming and J lost 5 bases, with 18 bases between them. The CDR3 is made up of 17 amino acids. Germline loops: CDR1 SGHRS, CDR2 YFSETQ. For the CDR3, the DNA is TGCGCCAGCAGCTTGAGTGGGATTTTCGGCGGGACCGGGGAGCTGTTTTTT. The encoded protein is CASSLSGIFGGTGELFF.

CDR3: CSVEGLQGQTYEQYF. Written as DNA, the CDR3 is TGCAGCGTTGAAGGGTTACAGGGACAGACCTACGAGCAGTACTTC. The rearrangement joins TRBV29-1 to TRBJ2-7, with 7 bases lining up with TRBD1. CDR1 and CDR2 (germline): SQVTM, ANQGSEA. V lost 1 base to trimming and J lost 2 bases; unmatched junction nucleotides: 8. The CDR3 is 15 residues long.

The chain couples TRBV25-1 to TRBJ2-7, with D perhaps matching TRBD1 (6 bases). The V end was cut by 8 bases, the J end by 4 bases, with 15 bases between. Germline assignment: CDR1 MGHDK and CDR2 SYGVNS. The CDR3 is 13 residues long. The CDR3 spells CASGGHSKYEQYF. In nucleotides, the CDR3 is TGTGCCAGCGGGGGACATTCAAAGTACGAGCAGTACTTC.

The V gene is TRBV4-2, the J gene TRBJ2-3; no clear D. CDR1 is LGHNA, CDR2 YNFKEQ, per germline. The CDR3 is 15 amino acids. V was clipped by 0 bases and J by 2 bases, with 9 bases between them. CDR3 amino acids: CASSQDIGFTDTQYF. In DNA, the CDR3 is TGTGCCAGCAGCCAAGATATCGGATTCACAGATACGCAGTATTTT.